These T cell receptor beta chains were read from a single sample in a study of cytomegalovirus exposure and HLA in healthy donors. Sequenced by immunoSEQ multiplex PCR; TCRdb stores in-frame clones only, minus some. The sample contains some 100,000 clones, roughly 76% of which appear only once. The specimen sequenced was PBMCs. These receptor sequences come from a woman aged 45 to 65 in good health and CMV-seropositive. Both conserved end residues are trimmed from each CDR3.

TRBJ1-3,TRBV25-1,ASSDIYSGNTIY
TRBJ2-3,TRBV7-2,ASSLEAGGPDTQY
TRBJ2-7,TRBV7-8,ASSLYGGGEYEQY
TRBJ2-4,TRBV7-9,ASSTWVGGPKNSQY
TRBJ1-4,TRBV9,ASSVDQPGTGEEKLF
TRBJ2-7,TRBV27,ASGTGIHEQY
TRBJ1-1,TRBV5-1,ASSLGGSTTEAF
TRBJ2-5,TRBV7-2,ASSPRQGRGETQY
TRBJ2-2,TRBV6-1,ATSGQMNTGELF
TRBJ2-7,TRBV19,ASGAGVSYEQY
TRBJ2-7,TRBV5-8,ASSLGDTSYEQY
TRBJ2-6,TRBV15,ATSRDLRGPGSGANGLT
TRBJ2-5,TRBV18,ASSPRRSRLAGVQETQY
TRBJ1-5,TRBV6-1,ASRTGFPGNQPQH
TRBJ1-4,TRBV4-1,ASSLWVREEALMGEKLF
TRBJ2-1,TRBV19,ASSTSGGAPNEQF
TRBJ1-1,TRBV29-1,SVVQQGGTEAF
TRBJ1-3,TRBV5-1,ASSPEGGISGNTIY
TRBJ2-4,TRBV4-3,ASSQEQGGNSQY
TRBJ2-4,TRBV5-1,VSSFRAGQDPAKNIQY
TRBJ2-3,TRBV7-9,SSSLSASGSSTDTQY
TRBJ2-3,TRBV29-1,SVYAGGADTQY
TRBJ1-2,TRBV19,ASSIEDFPANYGYT
TRBJ2-1,TRBV7-2,ASSSRPGVTQF
TRBJ2-3,TRBV2,ASKEGQGQDTQY
TRBJ1-4,TRBV19,ASSTSPSGEKLF
TRBJ1-1,TRBV7-9,ASSSEGYTEAF
TRBJ2-1,TRBV5-1,ASSLTSGYSYNEQF